The T cell receptor (beta chain) described here comes from a study of vaccination and CD4 T cells after COVID-19. Study overall: Post-COVID draws followed diagnosis by a median roughly 99 days (range 35 to 161).

The CDR3 loop spans 13 amino acids. Trimming removed 7 bases from V and 0 bases from J, with 10 bases in between. Germline V gene lookup returns CDR1 SQVTM and CDR2 ANQGSEA. This clonotype appeared a few times. The antigen is unknown. Treatment: approximately nine-day PBMC culture with coronavirus spike peptide pools or control peptides (ViraFEST assay). After being plated at 1.5 million to 2 million per well, PBMCs were cultured with about 10 IU/ml IL-2 and around 9.2 ug/ml peptide pools. Cultured CD4+ T-cell DNA underwent Oncomine TCR Beta short-read sequencing. TCRdb re-called the PCR reads through MiXCR, storing one row per CDR3 protein. The data show approximately 21,000 distinct CDR3 sequences, with around 55% seen just once and roughly 9.3% held by the top ten.

The TCR comes from a human donor who had recovered from COVID-19. This chain uses TRBV29-1 with TRBJ1-5, with D tentatively TRBD1 (5 bases). Sequences were obtained from CD4+ T cells from blood, cultured in vitro. The DNA for the CDR3 is TGCAGCGCCATGACAGATAGCAATCAGCCCCAGCATTTT. It is translated as CSAMTDSNQPQHF.